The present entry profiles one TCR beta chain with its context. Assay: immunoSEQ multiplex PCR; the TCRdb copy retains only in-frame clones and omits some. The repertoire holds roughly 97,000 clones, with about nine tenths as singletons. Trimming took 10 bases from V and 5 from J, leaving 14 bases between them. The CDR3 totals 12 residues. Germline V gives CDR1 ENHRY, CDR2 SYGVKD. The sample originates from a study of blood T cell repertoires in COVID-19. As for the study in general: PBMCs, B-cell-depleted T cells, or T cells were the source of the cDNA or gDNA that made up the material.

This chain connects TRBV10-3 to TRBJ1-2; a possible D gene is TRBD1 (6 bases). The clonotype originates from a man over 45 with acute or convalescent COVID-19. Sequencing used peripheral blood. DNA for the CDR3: TGTGCCAGCCGGTCAGGGGCTTATGGCTACACCTTC. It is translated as CASRSGAYGYTF.